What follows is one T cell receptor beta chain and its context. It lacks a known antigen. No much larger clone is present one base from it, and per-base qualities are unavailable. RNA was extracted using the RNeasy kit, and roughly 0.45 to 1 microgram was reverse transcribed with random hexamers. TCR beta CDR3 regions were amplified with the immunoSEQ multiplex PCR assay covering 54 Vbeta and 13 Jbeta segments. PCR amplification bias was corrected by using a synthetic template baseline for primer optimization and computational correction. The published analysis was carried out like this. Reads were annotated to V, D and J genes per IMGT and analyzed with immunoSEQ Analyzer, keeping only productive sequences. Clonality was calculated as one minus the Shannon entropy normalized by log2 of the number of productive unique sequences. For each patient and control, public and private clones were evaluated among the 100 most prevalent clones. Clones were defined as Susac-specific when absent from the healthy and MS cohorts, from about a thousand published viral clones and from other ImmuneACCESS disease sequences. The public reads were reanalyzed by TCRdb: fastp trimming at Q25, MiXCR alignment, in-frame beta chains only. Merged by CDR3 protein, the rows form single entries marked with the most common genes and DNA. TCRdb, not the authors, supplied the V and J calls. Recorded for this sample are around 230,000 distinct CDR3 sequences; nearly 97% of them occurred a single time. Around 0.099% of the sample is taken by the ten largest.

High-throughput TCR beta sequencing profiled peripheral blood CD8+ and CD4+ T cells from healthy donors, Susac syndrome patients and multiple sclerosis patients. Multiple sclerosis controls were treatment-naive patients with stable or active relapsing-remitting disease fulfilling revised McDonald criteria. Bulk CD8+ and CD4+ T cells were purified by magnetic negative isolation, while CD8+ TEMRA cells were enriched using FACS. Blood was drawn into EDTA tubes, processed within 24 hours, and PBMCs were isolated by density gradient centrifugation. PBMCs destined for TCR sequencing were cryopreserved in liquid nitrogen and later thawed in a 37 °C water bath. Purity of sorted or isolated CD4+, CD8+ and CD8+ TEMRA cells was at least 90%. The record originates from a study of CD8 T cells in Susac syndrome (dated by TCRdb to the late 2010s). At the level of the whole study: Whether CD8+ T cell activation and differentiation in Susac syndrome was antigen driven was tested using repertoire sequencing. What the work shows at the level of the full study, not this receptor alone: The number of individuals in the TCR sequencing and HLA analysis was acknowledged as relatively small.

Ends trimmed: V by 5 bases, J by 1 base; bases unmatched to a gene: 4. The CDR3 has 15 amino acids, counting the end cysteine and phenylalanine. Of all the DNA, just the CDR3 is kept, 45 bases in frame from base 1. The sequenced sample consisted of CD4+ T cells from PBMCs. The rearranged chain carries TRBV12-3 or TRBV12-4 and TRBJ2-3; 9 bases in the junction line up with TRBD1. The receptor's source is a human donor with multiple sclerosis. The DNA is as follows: TGTGCCAGCAGTCCGCGGACAGGGGGCACAGATACGCAGTATTTT. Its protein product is CASSPRTGGTDTQYF.